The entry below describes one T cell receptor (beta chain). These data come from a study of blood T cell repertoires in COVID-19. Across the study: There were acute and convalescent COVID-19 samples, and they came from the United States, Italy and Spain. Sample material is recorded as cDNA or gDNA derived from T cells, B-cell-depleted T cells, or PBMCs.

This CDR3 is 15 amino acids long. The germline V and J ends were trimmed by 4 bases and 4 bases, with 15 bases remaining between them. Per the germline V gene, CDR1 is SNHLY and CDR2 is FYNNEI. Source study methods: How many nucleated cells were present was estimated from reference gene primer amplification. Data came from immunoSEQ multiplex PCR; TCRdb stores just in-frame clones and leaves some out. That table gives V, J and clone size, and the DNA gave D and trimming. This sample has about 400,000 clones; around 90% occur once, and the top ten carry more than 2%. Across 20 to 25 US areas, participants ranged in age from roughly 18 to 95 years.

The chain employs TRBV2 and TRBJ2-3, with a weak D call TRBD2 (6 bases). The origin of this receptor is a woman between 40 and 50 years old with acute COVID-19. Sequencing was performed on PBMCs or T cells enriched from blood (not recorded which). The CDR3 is CASSGGGKAADTQYF. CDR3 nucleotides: TGTGCCAGCAGTGGGGGCGGGAAAGCCGCAGATACGCAGTATTTT.